This T cell receptor beta chain was recovered during a study of cytomegalovirus exposure and HLA in healthy donors. PCR employed 60 Vbeta and 13 Jbeta primers. TCRdb keeps only in-frame clones here, not all; method: immunoSEQ multiplex PCR. The table has around 100,000 clones, 78% seen once; the top ten hold approximately 1.7%. The CDR3 sequence is 14 residues long. V was clipped by 4 bases and J by 0 bases; unmatched bases: 5. The germline gives CDR1 SQVTM, CDR2 ANQGSEA. This chain joins TRBV29-1 and TRBJ1-1; 7 bases are a match to TRBD1. The sequenced material came from PBMCs. This TCR came from a woman between 35 and 50 years old in good health and CMV-seronegative. The CDR3 is CSVAVGQMNTEAFF. In nucleotides, the CDR3 is TGCAGCGTTGCAGTGGGACAGATGAACACTGAAGCTTTCTTT.